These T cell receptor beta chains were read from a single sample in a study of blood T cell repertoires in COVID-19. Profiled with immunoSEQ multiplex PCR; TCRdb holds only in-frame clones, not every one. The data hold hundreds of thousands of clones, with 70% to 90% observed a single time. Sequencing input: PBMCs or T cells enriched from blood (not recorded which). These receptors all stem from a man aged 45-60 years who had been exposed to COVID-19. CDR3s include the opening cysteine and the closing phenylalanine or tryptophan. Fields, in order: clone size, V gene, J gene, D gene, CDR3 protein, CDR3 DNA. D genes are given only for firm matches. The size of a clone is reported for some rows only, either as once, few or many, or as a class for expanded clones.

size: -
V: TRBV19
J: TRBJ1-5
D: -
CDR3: CASSIRRDRTDQPQHF
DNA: TGTGCCAGTAGTATACGGCGGGACCGAACTGATCAGCCCCAGCATTTT

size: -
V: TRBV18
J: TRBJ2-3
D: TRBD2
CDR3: CASSPRLAGGRDTQYF
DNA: TGTGCCAGCTCACCACGACTAGCGGGGGGGAGAGATACGCAGTATTTT

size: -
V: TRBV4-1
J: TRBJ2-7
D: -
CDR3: CATSRGPRSYEQYF
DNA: TGCGCCACCTCCAGGGGCCCTCGCTCCTACGAGCAGTACTTC

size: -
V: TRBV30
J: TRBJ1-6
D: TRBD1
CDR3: CAWSAGQGSSPLHF
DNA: TGTGCCTGGAGTGCCGGACAGGGTAGTTCACCCCTCCACTTT

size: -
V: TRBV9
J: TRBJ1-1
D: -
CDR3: CASSVANTEAFF
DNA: TGTGCCAGCAGCGTAGCAAACACTGAAGCTTTCTTT

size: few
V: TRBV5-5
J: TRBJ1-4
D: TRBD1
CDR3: CASSLKQGATNEKLFF
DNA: TGTGCCAGCAGCTTGAAACAGGGGGCGACTAATGAAAAACTGTTTTTT

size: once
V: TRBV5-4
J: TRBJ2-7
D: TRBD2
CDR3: CASSKAPGTSGGRYEQYF
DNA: TGTGCCAGCAGCAAAGCCCCCGGGACTAGCGGGGGGCGGTACGAGCAGTACTTC

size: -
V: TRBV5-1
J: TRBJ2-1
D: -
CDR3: CASSFFGINYNEQFF
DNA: TGCGCCAGCAGCTTCTTCGGGATCAACTACAATGAGCAGTTCTTC

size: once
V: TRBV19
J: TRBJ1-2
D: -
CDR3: CASSRSGGDAIYSGYTF
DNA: TGTGCCAGTAGTAGGTCTGGGGGCGACGCAATATACTCTGGCTACACCTTC

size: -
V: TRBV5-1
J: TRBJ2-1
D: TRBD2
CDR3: CASSSAGLLNNEQFF
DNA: TGCGCCAGCAGCTCGGCGGGACTACTTAACAATGAGCAGTTCTTC

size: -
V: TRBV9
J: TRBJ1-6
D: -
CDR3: CASSVAGGGGSPLHF
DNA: TGTGCCAGCAGCGTAGCTGGGGGAGGAGGTTCACCCCTCCACTTT

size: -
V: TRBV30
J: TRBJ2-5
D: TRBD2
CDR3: CAWSASGKVGETQYF
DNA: TGTGCCTGGAGTGCTAGCGGGAAGGTAGGAGAGACCCAGTACTTC

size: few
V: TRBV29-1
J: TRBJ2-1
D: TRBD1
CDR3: CSVPKDRVNINEQFF
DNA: TGCAGCGTGCCAAAGGACAGGGTGAACATCAATGAGCAGTTCTTC

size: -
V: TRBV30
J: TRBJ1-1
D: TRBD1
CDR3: CAWSVGSGQYAFF
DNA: TGTGCCTGGAGTGTAGGGTCGGGACAGTACGCTTTCTTT

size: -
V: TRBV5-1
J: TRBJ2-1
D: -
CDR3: CASSLVGTFYNEQFF
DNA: TGCGCCAGCAGCTTGGTCGGGACATTCTACAATGAGCAGTTCTTC

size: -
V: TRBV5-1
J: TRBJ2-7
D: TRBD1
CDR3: CASSTGQFYEQYF
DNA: TGCGCCAGCAGCACGGGACAGTTCTACGAGCAGTACTTC

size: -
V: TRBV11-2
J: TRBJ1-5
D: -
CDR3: CASSLGRGYQPQHF
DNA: TGTGCCAGCAGCTTAGGACGAGGGTATCAGCCCCAGCATTTT

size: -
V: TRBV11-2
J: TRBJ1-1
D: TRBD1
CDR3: CASSLEGRQGPFF
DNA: TGTGCCAGCAGCTTAGAAGGTAGACAGGGGCCTTTCTTT